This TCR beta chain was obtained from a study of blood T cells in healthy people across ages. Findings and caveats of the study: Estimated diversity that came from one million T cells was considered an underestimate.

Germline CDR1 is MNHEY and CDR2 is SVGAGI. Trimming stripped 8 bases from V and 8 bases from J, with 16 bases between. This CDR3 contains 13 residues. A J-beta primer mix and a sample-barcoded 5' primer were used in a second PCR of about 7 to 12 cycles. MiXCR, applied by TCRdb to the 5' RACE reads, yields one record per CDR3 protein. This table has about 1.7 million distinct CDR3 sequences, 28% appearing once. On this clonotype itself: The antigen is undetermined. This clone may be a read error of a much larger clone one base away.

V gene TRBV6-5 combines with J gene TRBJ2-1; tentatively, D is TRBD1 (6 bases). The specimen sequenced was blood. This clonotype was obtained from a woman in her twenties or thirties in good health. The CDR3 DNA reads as TGTGCCAGCCAACAGGGCCAGAGGTATGAGCAGTTCTTC. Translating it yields CASQQGQRYEQFF.